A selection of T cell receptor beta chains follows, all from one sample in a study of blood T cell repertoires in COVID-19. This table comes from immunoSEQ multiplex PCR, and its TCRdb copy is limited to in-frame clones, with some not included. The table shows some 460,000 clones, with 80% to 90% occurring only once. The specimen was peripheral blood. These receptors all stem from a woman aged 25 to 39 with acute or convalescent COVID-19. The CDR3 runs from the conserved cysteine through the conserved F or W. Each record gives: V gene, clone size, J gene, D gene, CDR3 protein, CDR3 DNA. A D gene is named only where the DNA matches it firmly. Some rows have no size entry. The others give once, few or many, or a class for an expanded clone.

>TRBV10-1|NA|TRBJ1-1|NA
CASSQGNEAFF
TGCGCCAGCAGTCAGGGAAACGAAGCTTTCTTT
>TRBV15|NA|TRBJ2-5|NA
CATSKGQQETQYF
TGTGCCACCAGCAAGGGGCAGCAAGAGACCCAGTACTTC
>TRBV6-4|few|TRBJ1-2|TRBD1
CASSDSQGAGYTF
TGTGCCAGCAGTGATAGTCAGGGGGCTGGCTACACCTTC
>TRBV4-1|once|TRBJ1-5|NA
CASSQSEGEPQHF
TGCGCCAGCAGCCAATCCGAAGGGGAGCCCCAGCATTTT
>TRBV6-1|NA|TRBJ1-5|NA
CASSENIMAQWPQHF
TGTGCCAGCAGTGAAAATATAATGGCTCAGTGGCCCCAGCATTTT
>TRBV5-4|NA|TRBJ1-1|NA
CASSFVPFNTEAFF
TGTGCCAGCAGCTTTGTCCCATTCAACACTGAAGCTTTCTTT
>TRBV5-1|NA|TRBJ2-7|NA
CASSPRDWAYEQYF
TGCGCCAGCAGCCCCCGGGACTGGGCCTACGAGCAGTACTTC
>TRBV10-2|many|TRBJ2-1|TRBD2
CASSESKRTSGDEQFF
TGCGCCAGCAGTGAGTCTAAACGGACTAGCGGGGATGAGCAGTTCTTC
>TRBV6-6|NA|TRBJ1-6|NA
CASASGWTSPLHF
TGTGCCAGCGCATCAGGGTGGACTTCACCCCTCCACTTT
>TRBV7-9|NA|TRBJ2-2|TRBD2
CASSFSGWGGMSTGELFF
TGTGCCAGCAGCTTTTCCGGTTGGGGAGGGATGTCCACCGGGGAGCTGTTTTTT
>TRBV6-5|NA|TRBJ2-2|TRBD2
CASSPGGAELFF
TGTGCCAGCAGTCCCGGGGGGGCGGAGCTGTTTTTT
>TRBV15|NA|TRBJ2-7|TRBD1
CATTVDGTGTYEQYF
TGTGCCACCACCGTAGACGGGACAGGGACCTACGAGCAGTACTTC
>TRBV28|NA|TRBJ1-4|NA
CASSSSRRGEKLFF
TGTGCCAGCAGTTCCTCCCGGAGGGGTGAAAAACTGTTTTTT
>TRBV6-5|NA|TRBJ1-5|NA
CASSFYTEPQHF
TGTGCCAGCAGTTTCTACACAGAGCCCCAGCATTTT
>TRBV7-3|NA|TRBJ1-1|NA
CASSLRPGNTEAFF
TGTGCCAGCAGCTTAAGGCCGGGAAACACTGAAGCTTTCTTT
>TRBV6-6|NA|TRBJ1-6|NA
CAISPGLASPLHF
TGTGCCATCAGCCCGGGTCTAGCTTCACCCCTCCACTTT
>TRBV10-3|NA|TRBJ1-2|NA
CAISETAYGYTF
TGTGCCATCAGTGAGACAGCCTATGGCTACACCTTC
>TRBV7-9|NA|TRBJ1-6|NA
CASSLMGENSPLHF
TGTGCCAGCAGCTTGATGGGAGAGAATTCACCCCTCCACTTT
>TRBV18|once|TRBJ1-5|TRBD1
CASSPAGGAGQPQHF
TGTGCCAGCTCACCAGCAGGGGGCGCAGGTCAGCCCCAGCATTTT